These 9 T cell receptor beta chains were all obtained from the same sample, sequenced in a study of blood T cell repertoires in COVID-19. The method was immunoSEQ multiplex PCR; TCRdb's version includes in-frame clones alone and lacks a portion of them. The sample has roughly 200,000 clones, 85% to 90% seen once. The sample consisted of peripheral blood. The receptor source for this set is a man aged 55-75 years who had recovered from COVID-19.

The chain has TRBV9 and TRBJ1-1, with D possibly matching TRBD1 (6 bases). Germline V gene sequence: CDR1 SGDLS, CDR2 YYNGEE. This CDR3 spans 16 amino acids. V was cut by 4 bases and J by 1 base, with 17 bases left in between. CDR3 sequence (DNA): TGTGCCAGCAGCCCCCATGGGGGGGCGCGGAACACTGAAGCTTTCTTT. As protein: CASSPHGGARNTEAFF.

CDR3 sequence: CASSQPVGSTNEKLFF. The CDR3 DNA reads TGTGCCAGCAGCCAGCCGGTGGGCTCAACTAATGAAAAACTGTTTTTT. The gene calls are TRBV3-1 (or the pseudogene TRBV3-2) and TRBJ1-4; D gene unclear. CDR1 and CDR2 from the germline V gene are LGHDT and YNNKEL (reference sequence). This CDR3 contains 16 residues. Trimming left V 3 bases short and J 0 bases short, with 11 bases between.

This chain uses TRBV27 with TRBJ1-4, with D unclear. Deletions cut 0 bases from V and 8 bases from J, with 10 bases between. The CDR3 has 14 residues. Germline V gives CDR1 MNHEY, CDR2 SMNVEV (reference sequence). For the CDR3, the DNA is TGTGCCAGCAGTTTATCTACCCGAGGGGAAAAACTGTTTTTT. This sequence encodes CASSLSTRGEKLFF. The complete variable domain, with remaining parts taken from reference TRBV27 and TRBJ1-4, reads EAQVTQNPRYLITVTGKKLTVTCSQNMNHEYMSWYRQDPGLGLRQIYYSMNVEVTDKGDVPEGYKVSRKEKRNFPLILESPSPNQTSLYFCASSLSTRGEKLFFGSGTQLSVL.

The CDR3: CASSQDSRGSGEKLFF. DNA for the CDR3: TGCGCCAGCAGCCAAGATTCGAGAGGAAGCGGGGAAAAACTGTTTTTT. V usage is TRBV4-3 and J usage is TRBJ1-4; no clear D. The V gene lost 0 bases and the J gene lost 8 bases, with 16 bases spanning the gap. The CDR3 covers 16 residues. The germline V gene has CDR1 LGHNA and CDR2 YSLEER.

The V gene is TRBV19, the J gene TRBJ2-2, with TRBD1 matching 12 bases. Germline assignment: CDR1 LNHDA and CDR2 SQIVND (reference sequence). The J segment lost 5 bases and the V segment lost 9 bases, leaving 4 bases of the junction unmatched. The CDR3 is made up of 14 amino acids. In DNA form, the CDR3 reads TGTGCCAGCCGGGACAGGGGGCTAACCGGGGAGCTGTTTTTT. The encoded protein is CASRDRGLTGELFF.

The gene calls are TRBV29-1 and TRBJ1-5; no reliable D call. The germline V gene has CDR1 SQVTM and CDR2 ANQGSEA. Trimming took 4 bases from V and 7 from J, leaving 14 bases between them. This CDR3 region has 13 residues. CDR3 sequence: CSVVPGPQQPQHF. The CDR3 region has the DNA TGCAGCGTTGTTCCTGGGCCCCAGCAGCCCCAGCATTTT.

The DNA of the CDR3 is TGTGCCAGCAGTGAAGCTACTAGCGGGGGGGCCAATGAGCAGTTCTTC. Protein product: CASSEATSGGANEQFF. The genes are TRBV2 and TRBJ2-1; 13 bases map to TRBD2. This CDR3 region has 16 residues. From germline, CDR1 is SNHLY and CDR2 FYNNEI. With 0 bases clipped from V and 6 bases from J, the junction kept 2 bases outside the gene matches.

The CDR3 sequence: CATSPTRDRGGGYGYTF. The CDR3 DNA reads as TGTGCCACCAGTCCGACCCGGGACAGGGGCGGAGGGTATGGCTACACCTTC. The chain uses TRBV24-1 and TRBJ1-2, with TRBD1 matching 10 bases. The CDR3 extends over 17 amino acids. Per the germline V gene, CDR1 is KGHDR and CDR2 is SFDVKD. V trimming: 6 bases; J trimming: 5 bases; junction bases outside the gene matches: 14.

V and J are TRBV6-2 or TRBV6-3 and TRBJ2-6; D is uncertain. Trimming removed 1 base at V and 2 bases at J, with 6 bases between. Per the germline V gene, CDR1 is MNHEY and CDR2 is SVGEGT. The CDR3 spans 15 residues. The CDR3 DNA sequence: TGTGCCAGCAGTTACTGGCAGGCTGGGGCCAACGTCCTGACTTTC. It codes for CASSYWQAGANVLTF.